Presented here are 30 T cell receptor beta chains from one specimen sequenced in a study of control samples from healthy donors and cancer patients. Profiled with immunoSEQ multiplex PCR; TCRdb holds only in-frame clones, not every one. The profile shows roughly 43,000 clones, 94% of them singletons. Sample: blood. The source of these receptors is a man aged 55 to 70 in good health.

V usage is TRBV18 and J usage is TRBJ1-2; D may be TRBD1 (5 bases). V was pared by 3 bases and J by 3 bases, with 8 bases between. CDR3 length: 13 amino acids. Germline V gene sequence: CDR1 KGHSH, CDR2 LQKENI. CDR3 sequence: CASSPTADYGYTF. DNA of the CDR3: TGTGCCAGCTCACCGACAGCGGACTATGGCTACACCTTC.

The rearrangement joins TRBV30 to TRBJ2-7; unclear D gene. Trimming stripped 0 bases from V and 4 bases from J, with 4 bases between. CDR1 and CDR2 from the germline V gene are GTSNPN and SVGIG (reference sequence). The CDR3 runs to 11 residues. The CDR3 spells CAWSVYYEQYF. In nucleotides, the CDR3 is TGTGCCTGGAGTGTCTATTACGAGCAGTACTTC. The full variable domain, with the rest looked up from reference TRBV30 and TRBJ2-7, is SQTIHQWPATLVQPVGSPLSLECTVEGTSNPNLYWYRQAAGRGLQLLFYSVGIGQISSEVPQNLSASRPQDRQFILSSKKLLLSDSGFYLCAWSVYYEQYFGPGTRLTVT.

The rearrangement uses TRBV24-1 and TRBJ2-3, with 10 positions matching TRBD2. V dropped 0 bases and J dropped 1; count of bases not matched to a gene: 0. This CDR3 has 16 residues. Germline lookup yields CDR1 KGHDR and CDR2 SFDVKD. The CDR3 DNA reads TGTGCCACCAGTGATTTGGGACTAGCGGGCACAGATACGCAGTATTTT. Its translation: CATSDLGLAGTDTQYF.

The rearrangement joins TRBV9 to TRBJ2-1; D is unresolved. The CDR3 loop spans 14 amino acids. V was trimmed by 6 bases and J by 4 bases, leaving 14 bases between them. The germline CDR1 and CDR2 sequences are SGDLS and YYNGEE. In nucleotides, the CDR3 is TGTGCCAGCAACTATATCGGGCGGTACAATGAGCAGTTCTTC. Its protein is CASNYIGRYNEQFF.

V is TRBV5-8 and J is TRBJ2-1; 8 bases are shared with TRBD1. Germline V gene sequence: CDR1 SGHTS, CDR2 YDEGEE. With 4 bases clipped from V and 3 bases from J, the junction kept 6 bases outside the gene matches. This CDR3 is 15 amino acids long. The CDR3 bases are TGTGCCAGCAGCCCGACAGGGGCGCTCTACAATGAGCAGTTCTTC. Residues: CASSPTGALYNEQFF.

Here the CDR3 reads CASSQDPPRAAYEQYF. CDR3 bases: TGTGCCAGCAGCCAAGATCCTCCTAGGGCTGCCTACGAGCAGTACTTC. The rearrangement links TRBV3-1 (or the pseudogene TRBV3-2) to TRBJ2-7; D is unclear. Germline lookup yields CDR1 LGHDT and CDR2 YNNKEL (reference sequence). The V end lost 0 bases, the J end lost 2 bases, and 14 bases lay between the germline ends. CDR3 length equals 16 residues.

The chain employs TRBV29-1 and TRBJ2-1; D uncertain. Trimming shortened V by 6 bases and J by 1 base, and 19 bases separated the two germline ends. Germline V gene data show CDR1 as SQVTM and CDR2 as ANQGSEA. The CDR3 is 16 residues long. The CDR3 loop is CSVPLTRGSSYNEQFF. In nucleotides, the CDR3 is TGCAGCGTCCCACTGACTCGAGGCTCTTCCTACAATGAGCAGTTCTTC.

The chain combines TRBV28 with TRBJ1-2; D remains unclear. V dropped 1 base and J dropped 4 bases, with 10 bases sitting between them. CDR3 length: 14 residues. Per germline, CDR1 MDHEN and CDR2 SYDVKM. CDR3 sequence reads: CASSLLGGLYGYTF. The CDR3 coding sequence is TGTGCCAGCAGTTTATTGGGAGGACTCTATGGCTACACCTTC.

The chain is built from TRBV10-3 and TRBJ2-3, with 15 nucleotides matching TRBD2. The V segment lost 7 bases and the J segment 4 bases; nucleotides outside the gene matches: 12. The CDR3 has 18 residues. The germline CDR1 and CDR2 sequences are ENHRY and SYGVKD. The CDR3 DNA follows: TGTGCCATCAAGGGACACCTGGGACTAGCGGGAGGTGCAGATACGCAGTATTTT. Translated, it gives CAIKGHLGLAGGADTQYF.

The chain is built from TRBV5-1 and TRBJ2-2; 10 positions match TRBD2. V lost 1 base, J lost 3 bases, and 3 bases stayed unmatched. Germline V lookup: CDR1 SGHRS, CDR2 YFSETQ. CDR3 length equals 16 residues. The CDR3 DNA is TGCGCCAGCAGCTTGATCCTAGCGGGAGACACCGGGGAGCTGTTTTTT. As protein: CASSLILAGDTGELFF. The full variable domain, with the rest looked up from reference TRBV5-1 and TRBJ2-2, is KAGVTQTPRYLIKTRGQQVTLSCSPISGHRSVSWYQQTPGQGLQFLFEYFSETQRNKGNFPGRFSGRQFSNSRSEMNVSTLELGDSALYLCASSLILAGDTGELFFGEGSRLTVL.

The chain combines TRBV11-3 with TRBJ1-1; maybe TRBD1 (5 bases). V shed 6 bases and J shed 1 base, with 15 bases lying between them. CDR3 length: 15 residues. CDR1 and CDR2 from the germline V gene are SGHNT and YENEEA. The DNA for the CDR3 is TGTGCCAGCAGGCGCGGGGGGGTATGGAACACTGAAGCTTTCTTT. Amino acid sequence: CASRRGGVWNTEAFF.

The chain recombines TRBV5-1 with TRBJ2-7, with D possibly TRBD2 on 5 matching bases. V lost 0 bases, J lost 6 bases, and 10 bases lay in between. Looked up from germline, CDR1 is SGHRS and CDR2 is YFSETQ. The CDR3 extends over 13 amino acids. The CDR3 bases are TGCGCCAGCAGCTTGGCGTCCGGGATCGAGCAGTACTTC. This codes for CASSLASGIEQYF. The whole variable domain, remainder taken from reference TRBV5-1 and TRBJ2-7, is KAGVTQTPRYLIKTRGQQVTLSCSPISGHRSVSWYQQTPGQGLQFLFEYFSETQRNKGNFPGRFSGRQFSNSRSEMNVSTLELGDSALYLCASSLASGIEQYFGPGTRLTVT.

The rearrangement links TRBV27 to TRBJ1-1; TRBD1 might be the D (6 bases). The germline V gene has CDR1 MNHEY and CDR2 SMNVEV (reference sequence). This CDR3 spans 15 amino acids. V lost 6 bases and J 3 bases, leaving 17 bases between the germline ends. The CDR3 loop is CASSPLGGDDTEAFF. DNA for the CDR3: TGTGCCAGCAGCCCCTTAGGGGGGGACGACACTGAAGCTTTCTTT.

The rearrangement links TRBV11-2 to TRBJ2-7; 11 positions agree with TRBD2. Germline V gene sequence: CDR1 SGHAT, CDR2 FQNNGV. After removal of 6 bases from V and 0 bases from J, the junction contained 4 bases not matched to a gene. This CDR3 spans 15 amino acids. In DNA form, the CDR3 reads TGTGCCAGCAGACGACTAGCGGGGACCTCCTACGAGCAGTACTTC. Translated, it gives CASRRLAGTSYEQYF.

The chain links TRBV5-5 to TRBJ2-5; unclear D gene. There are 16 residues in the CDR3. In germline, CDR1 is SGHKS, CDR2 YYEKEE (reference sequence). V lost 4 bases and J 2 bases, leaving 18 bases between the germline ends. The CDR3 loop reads CASSLTPVWQQETQYF. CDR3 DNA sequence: TGTGCCAGCAGCCTTACCCCGGTCTGGCAACAAGAGACCCAGTACTTC.

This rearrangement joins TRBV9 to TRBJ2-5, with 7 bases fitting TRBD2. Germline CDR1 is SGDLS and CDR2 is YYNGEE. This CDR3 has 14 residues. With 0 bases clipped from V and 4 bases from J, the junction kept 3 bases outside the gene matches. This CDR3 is CASSVAGEGETQYF. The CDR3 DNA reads TGTGCCAGCAGCGTAGCGGGGGAGGGAGAGACCCAGTACTTC.

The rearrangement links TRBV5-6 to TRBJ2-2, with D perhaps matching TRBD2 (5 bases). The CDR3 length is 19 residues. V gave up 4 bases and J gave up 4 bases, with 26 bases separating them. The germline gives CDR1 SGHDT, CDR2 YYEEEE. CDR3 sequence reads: CASSPRRKLRELSTGELFF. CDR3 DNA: TGTGCCAGCAGCCCCCGACGGAAGCTACGGGAACTAAGCACCGGGGAGCTGTTTTTT.

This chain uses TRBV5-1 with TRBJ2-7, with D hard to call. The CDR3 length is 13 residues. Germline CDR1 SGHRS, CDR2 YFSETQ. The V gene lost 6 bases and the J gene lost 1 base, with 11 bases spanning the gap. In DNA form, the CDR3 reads TGCGCCAGCAATAAGGGATATTCCTACGAGCAGTACTTC. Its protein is CASNKGYSYEQYF. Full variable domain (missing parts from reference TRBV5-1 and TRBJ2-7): KAGVTQTPRYLIKTRGQQVTLSCSPISGHRSVSWYQQTPGQGLQFLFEYFSETQRNKGNFPGRFSGRQFSNSRSEMNVSTLELGDSALYLCASNKGYSYEQYFGPGTRLTVT.

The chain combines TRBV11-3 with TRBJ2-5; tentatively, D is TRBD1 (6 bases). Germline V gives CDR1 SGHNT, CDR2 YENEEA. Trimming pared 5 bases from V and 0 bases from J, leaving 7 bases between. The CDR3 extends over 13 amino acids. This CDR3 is CASSRTDQETQYF. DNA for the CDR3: TGTGCCAGCAGCCGGACAGACCAAGAGACCCAGTACTTC.

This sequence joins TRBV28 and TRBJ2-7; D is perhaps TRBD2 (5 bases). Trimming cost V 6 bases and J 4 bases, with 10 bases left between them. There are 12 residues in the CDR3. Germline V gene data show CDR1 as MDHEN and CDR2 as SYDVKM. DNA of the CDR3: TGTGCCAGCAGCCAAACTAGGTACGAGCAGTACTTC. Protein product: CASSQTRYEQYF. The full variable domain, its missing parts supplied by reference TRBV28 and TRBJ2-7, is DVKVTQSSRYLVKRTGEKVFLECVQDMDHENMFWYRQDPGLGLRLIYFSYDVKMKEKGDIPEGYSVSREKKERFSLILESASTNQTSMYLCASSQTRYEQYFGPGTRLTVT.

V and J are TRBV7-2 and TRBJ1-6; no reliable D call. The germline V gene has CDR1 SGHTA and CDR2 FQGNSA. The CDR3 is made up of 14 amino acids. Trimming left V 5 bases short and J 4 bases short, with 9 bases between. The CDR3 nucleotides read TGTGCCAGCAGCCCCTGGGAGTATAATTCACCCCTCCACTTT. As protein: CASSPWEYNSPLHF. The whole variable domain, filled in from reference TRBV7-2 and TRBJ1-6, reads GAGVSQSPSNKVTEKGKDVELRCDPISGHTALYWYRQSLGQGLEFLIYFQGNSAPDKSGLPSDRFSAERTGGSVSTLTIQRTQQEDSAVYLCASSPWEYNSPLHFGNGTRLTVT.

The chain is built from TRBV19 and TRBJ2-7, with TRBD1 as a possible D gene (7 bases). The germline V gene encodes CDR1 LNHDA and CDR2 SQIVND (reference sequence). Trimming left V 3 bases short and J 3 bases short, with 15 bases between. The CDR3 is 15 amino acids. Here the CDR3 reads CASSIRQGGHYEQYF. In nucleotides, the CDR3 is TGTGCCAGTAGTATTCGGCAGGGGGGACACTACGAGCAGTACTTC.

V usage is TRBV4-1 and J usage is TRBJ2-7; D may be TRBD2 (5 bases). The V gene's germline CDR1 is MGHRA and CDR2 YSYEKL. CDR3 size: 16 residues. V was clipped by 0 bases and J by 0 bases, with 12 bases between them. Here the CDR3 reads CASSQEEGSVSYEQYF. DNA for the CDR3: TGCGCCAGCAGCCAAGAAGAGGGCTCGGTCTCCTACGAGCAGTACTTC.

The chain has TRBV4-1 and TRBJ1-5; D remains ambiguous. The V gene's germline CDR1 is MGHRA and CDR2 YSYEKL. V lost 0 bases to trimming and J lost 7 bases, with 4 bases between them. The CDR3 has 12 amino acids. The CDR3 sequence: CASSQERQPQHF. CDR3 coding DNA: TGCGCCAGCAGCCAAGAACGACAGCCCCAGCATTTT.

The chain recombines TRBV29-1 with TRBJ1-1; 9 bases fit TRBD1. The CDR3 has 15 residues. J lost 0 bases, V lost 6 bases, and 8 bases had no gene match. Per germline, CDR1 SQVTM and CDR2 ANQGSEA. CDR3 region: CSVAQGAQVNTEAFF. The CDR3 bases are TGCAGCGTAGCACAGGGGGCTCAGGTGAACACTGAAGCTTTCTTT.

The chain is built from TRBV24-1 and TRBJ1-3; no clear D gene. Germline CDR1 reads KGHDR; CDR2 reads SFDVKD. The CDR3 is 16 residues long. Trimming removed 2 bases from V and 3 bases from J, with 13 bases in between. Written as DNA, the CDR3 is TGTGCCACCAGTGATTCGTGCCAGTTGCTTGGAAACACCATATATTTT. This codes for CATSDSCQLLGNTIYF.

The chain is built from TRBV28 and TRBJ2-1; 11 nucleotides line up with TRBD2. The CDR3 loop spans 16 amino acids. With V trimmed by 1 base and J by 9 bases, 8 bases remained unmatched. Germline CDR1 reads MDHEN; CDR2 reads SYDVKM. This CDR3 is CASSLYSGRALSEQFF. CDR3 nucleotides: TGTGCCAGCAGTTTATATAGCGGGAGGGCCCTCAGTGAGCAGTTCTTC.

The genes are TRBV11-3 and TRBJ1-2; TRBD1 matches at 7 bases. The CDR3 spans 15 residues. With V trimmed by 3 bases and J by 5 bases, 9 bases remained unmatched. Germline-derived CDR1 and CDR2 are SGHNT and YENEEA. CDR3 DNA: TGTGCCAGCAGCTTGGGAACTACAGGGGTGTATGGCTACACCTTC. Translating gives CASSLGTTGVYGYTF.

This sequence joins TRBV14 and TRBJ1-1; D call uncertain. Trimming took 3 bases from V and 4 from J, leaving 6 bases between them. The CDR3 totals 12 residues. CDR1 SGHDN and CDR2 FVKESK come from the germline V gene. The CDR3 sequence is CASSHSGTEAFF. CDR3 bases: TGTGCCAGCAGCCATAGTGGCACTGAAGCTTTCTTT.

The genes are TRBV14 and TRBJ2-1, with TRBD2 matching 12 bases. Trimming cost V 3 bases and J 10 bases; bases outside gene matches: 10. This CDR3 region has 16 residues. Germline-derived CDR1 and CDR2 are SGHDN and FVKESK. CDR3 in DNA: TGTGCCAGCAGCCACCCTAGCGGGAGGGCCTTAAACGAGCAGTTCTTC. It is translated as CASSHPSGRALNEQFF.